This T cell receptor (beta chain) comes out of a study of blood T cell repertoires in COVID-19. Study summary: Specimens from acute and convalescent COVID-19 originated in the United States, Italy and Spain.

Source study methods: Reference gene primer amplification in the assay estimated nucleated cell counts. Profiled with immunoSEQ multiplex PCR; TCRdb holds only in-frame clones, not every one. V and J calls and clone size follow that table, whereas D and trimming were derived from the DNA. The sample contains some 240,000 clones, 75% to 90% of which appear only once. Patients of the Seattle cohort, enrolled during active infection, were followed longitudinally. The sequenced material came from peripheral blood. The sequence was obtained from a woman aged 70 to 79 with COVID-19, enrolled during active disease.

CDR3 residues: CASSPPGLGQGAGYTF. CDR3 sequence (DNA): TGCGCCAGCAGCCCGCCAGGGTTAGGACAGGGTGCAGGCTACACCTTC. The J gene is TRBJ1-2, the V gene TRBV4-3, with 8 bases lining up with TRBD1. CDR1 and CDR2 from the germline V gene are LGHNA and YSLEER. The CDR3 is 16 residues long. The junction had 15 bases not matched to a gene; V was cut back by 4 bases and J by 8 bases.